Shown below are 4 T cell receptor beta chains from a single sample sequenced in a study of blood T cell repertoires in COVID-19. Measured with immunoSEQ multiplex PCR; TCRdb has only the in-frame clones, and not every one. Among more than 250,000 clones, around 83% were seen once, and the ten largest hold 5%. The sample was PBMCs or T cells enriched from blood (not recorded which). Every receptor here comes from a man aged 35 to 55 who had been exposed to COVID-19.

Concerning this clone itself: The germline gene is not matched at one end of the junction; a read error may be the cause. V usage is TRBV19 and J usage is TRBJ1-2, with TRBD1 identical over 8 bases. The CDR3 extends over 14 amino acids. Germline V gene data show CDR1 as LNHDA and CDR2 as SQIVND (reference sequence). The CDR3 here is CASRPSSGQVVHSF. CDR3 DNA sequence: TGTGCCAGTAGACCCTCCTCGGGACAGGTGGTTCACAGCTTC. The variable domain in full, completed from reference TRBV19 and TRBJ1-2, reads DGGITQSPKYLFRKEGQNVTLSCEQNLNHDAMYWYRQDPGQGLRLIYYSQIVNDFQKGDIAEGYSVSREKKESFPLTVTSAQKNPTAFYLCASRPSSGQVVHSFGSGTRLTVV.

The rearrangement uses TRBV11-3 and TRBJ2-3; D is possibly TRBD2 (5 bases). The V end was cut by 4 bases, the J end by 4 bases, with 12 bases between. Germline V gene sequence: CDR1 SGHNT, CDR2 YENEEA. There are 14 residues in the CDR3. Written as DNA, the CDR3 is TGTGCCAGCAGCTCCTTGGAGGAATCAGATACGCAGTATTTT. This codes for CASSSLEESDTQYF.

The chain combines TRBV3-1 (or the pseudogene TRBV3-2) with TRBJ2-2, with a weak D call TRBD2 (6 bases). V was trimmed by 2 bases and J by 7 bases, leaving 20 bases between them. The CDR3 loop spans 17 amino acids. The V gene's germline CDR1 is LGHDT and CDR2 YNNKEL (reference sequence). The CDR3 spells CASSQQGTLLLGGELFF. The CDR3 DNA reads TGTGCCAGCAGCCAACAAGGGACTCTACTCCTTGGCGGGGAGCTGTTTTTT.

V gene TRBV6-4 combines with J gene TRBJ2-1, with D perhaps matching TRBD2 (6 bases). The germline V and J ends were trimmed by 8 bases and 2 bases, with 13 bases remaining between them. The V gene's germline CDR1 is MRHNA and CDR2 SNTAGT. This CDR3 comprises 14 residues. The CDR3 DNA reads as TGTGCCAGCCGGAGGGGTAGTACCTACAATGAGCAGTTCTTC. This translates into CASRRGSTYNEQFF.